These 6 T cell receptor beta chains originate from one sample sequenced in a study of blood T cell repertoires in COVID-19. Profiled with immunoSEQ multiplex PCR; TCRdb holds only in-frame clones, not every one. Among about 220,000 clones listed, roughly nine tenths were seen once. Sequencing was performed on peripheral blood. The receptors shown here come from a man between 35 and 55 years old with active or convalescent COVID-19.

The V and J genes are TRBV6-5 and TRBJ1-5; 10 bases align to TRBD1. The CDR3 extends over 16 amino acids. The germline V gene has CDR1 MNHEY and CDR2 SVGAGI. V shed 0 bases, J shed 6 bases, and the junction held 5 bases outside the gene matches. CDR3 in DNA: TGTGCCAGCAGTTACTCCGGGACAGGGGTCTTTCAGCCCCAGCATTTT. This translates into CASSYSGTGVFQPQHF.

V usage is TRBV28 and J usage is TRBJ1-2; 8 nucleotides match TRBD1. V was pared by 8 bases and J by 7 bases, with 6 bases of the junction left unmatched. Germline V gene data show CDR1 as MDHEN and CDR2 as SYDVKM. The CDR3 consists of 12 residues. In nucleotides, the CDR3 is TGTGCCAGCCTCAGGGGGCAGGGTGGCTACACCTTC. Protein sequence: CASLRGQGGYTF.

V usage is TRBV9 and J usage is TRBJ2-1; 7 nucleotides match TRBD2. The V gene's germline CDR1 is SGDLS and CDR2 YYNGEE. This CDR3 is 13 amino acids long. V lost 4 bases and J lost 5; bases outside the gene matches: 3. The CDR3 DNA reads TGTGCCAGCAGCTCGGGAGGTGACAATGAGCAGTTCTTC. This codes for CASSSGGDNEQFF.

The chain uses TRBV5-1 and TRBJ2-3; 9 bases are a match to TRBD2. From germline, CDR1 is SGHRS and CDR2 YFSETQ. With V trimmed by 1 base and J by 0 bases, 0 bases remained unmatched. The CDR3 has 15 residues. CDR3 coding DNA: TGCGCCAGCAGCTTGCTAGCGGGAAGCACAGATACGCAGTATTTT. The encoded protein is CASSLLAGSTDTQYF.

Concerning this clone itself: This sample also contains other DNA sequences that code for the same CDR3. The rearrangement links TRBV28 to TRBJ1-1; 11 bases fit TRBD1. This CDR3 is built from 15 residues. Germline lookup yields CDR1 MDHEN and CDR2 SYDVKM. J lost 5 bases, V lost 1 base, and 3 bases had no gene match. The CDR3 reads CASSLLGTGGTEAFF. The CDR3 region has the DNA TGTGCCAGCAGTTTATTAGGGACAGGGGGAACTGAAGCTTTCTTT.

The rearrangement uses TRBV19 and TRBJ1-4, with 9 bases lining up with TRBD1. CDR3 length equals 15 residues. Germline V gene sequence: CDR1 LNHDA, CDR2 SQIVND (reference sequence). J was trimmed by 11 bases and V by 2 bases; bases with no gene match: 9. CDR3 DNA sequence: TGTGCCAGTAGTATAACGGGACAGGGCTCGCAGAAACTGTTTTTT. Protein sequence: CASSITGQGSQKLFF. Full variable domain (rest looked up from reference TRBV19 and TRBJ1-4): DGGITQSPKYLFRKEGQNVTLSCEQNLNHDAMYWYRQDPGQGLRLIYYSQIVNDFQKGDIAEGYSVSREKKESFPLTVTSAQKNPTAFYLCASSITGQGSQKLFFGSGTQLSVL.